This is a list of T cell receptor beta chains from one sample in a study of cytomegalovirus exposure and HLA in healthy donors. Generated by immunoSEQ multiplex PCR, the TCRdb table keeps only in-frame clones and is missing some. The sample consists of about 190,000 clones, 60% to 85% of them appearing once. Sequenced: PBMCs. All receptors come from a woman younger than 35 in good health and CMV-seronegative. Both conserved end residues are trimmed from each CDR3. Clone size is given for some rows only: seen once, a few or many times, or a class if the clone is expanded.

V gene,clone size,J gene,CDR3 protein
TRBV7-2,few,TRBJ2-1,ASSLGPAGDPANEQF
TRBV4-1,NA,TRBJ2-7,ASSQDLRYEQY
TRBV15,NA,TRBJ2-1,ATSSRRAGEQF
TRBV14,once,TRBJ1-6,ASSQRGISALH
TRBV9,NA,TRBJ1-4,ASSPRQGEGEKLF
TRBV19,few,TRBJ1-1,ASRNAGQFVNTEAF
TRBV28,NA,TRBJ1-1,ASRPSSSGYTEAF
TRBV19,NA,TRBJ1-5,ASSTDRLGQPQH
TRBV11-2,NA,TRBJ2-5,ASSPRQLTVQETQY
TRBV4-2,NA,TRBJ1-1,ASSPQAGFSGAF
TRBV27,NA,TRBJ2-3,ASKGRREDQDTQY
TRBV9,few,TRBJ2-7,ASSVEAGGLYEQY